This TCR beta chain was recovered during a study of graft-versus-host responses after intestinal transplantation. For the study at large: Anti-thymocyte globulin served as induction for all recipients, who then took tacrolimus and steroids for two to three years. Overall study findings and caveats: Circulating GvH clones peaking coincided with falling HvG clones soon after transplant. GvH clones appeared in recipient marrow, some first in ileum or blood.

In this sample, this clone turned up a few times. Its antigen is not known. This CDR3 comprises 14 residues. V was cut by 3 bases and J by 3 bases, with 12 bases left in between. Germline V CDR1 and CDR2: ENHRY, SYGVKD. The assay was immunoSEQ multiplex PCR, and TCRdb's table has in-frame clones only and misses some. The table lists 45,000 to 50,000 clones, 80% to 95% of them singletons. This material consisted of unstimulated CD4+ T cells sorted from spleen or lymph node cells, taken before transplant. This chain joins TRBV10-3 and TRBJ2-7; unclear D gene. The origin of this receptor is a human donor who was the organ donor for an intestinal transplant. The CDR3 loop reads CAISDLSVGYEQYF. Here the CDR3 DNA reads TGTGCCATCAGTGACCTCAGCGTTGGCTACGAGCAGTACTTC.